This TCR beta chain was sequenced during a study of T cell repertoires in aging, cancer and after chemotherapy. On the study more broadly: Donor ages fell into six groups from 30 or younger up to 70 or older.

TCR beta rearrangements were amplified from peripheral blood genomic DNA. Overall study results and limits: Median generation probability rose over the chemotherapy interval in each cancer cohort, suggesting rebound thymic output.

Points on this clonotype: The antigen is undetermined.

The CDR3 totals 13 residues. Germline loops: CDR1 GTSNPN, CDR2 SVGIG (reference sequence). V was trimmed by 2 bases and J by 9 bases, leaving 14 bases between them. Multiplex touch-down PCR with TRB-A/B primers amplified rearranged V-D-J TRB sequences. TCRdb re-called the multiplex PCR reads with MiXCR, one entry per CDR3 protein. The sample includes around 1,800 distinct CDR3 sequences, 50% to 70% of them seen just once. This chain joins TRBV30 and TRBJ2-4, with a tentative D call TRBD2 (6 bases). The specimen was blood. The receptor's source is a human donor with a blood cancer. The CDR3 DNA reads TGTGCCTGGAGTAGGCCGGGAGTGGGCATTCAGTACTTC. Its protein product is CAWSRPGVGIQYF.